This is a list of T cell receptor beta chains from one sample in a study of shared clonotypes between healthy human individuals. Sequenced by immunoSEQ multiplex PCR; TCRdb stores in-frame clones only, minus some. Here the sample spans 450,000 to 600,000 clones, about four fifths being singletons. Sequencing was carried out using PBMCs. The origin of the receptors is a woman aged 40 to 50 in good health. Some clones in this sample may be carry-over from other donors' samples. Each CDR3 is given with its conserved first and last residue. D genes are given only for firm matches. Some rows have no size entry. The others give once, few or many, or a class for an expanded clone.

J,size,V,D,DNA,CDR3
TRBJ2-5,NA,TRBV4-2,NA,TGTGCCAGCAGCCAAGAGGCGACGGGTAAAGAGACCCAGTACTTC,CASSQEATGKETQYF
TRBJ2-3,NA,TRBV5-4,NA,TGTGCCAGCAGCTTGGTCAGTGGTGATACGCAGTATTTT,CASSLVSGDTQYF
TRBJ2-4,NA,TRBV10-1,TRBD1,TGCGCCAGCAGTACCGGACAGGACAAAAACATTCAGTACTTC,CASSTGQDKNIQYF
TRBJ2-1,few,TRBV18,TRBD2,TGTGCCAGCTCACCACTCGGGGAGCGGGAGTTGAATGAGCAGTTCTTC,CASSPLGERELNEQFF
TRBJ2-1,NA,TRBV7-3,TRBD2,TGTGCCAGCAGCTACCATAGCGGGGGCTCCTACAATGAGCAGTTCTTC,CASSYHSGGSYNEQFF
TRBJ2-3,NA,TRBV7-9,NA,TGTGCCAGCAGCCTGAGGTCCCTCCAGGATACGCAGTATTTT,CASSLRSLQDTQYF
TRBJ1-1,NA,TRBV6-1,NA,TGTGCCAGCAGTGAATGGGGGGGGATGAACACTGAAGCTTTCTTT,CASSEWGGMNTEAFF
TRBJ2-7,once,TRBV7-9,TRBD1,TGTGCCAGCAGCCTACAGACAGGGGTCGGGGACGAGCAGTACTTC,CASSLQTGVGDEQYF
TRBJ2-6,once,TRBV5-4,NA,TGTGCCAGCCACTCGGACAGCAACCTTATCTCTGGGGCCAACGTCCTGACTTTC,CASHSDSNLISGANVLTF
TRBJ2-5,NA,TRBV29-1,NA,TGCAGCTCACAAACGGGCGGGTACTCCATCGAGACCCAGTACTTC,CSSQTGGYSIETQYF
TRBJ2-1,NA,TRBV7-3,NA,TGTGCCAGCAGCTTAGGTCCCGACAATGAGCAGTTCTTC,CASSLGPDNEQFF
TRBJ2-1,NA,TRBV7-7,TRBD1,TGTGCCAGCAGACGTACAGGGGGCAATGAGCAGTTCTTC,CASRRTGGNEQFF
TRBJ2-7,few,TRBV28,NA,TGTGCCAGCAGTTCGGGGGATAGCTACGAGCAGTACTTC,CASSSGDSYEQYF
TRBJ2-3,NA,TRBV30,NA,TGTGCCTGGAGTGTGGGCGGGAGCACAGATACGCAGTATTTT,CAWSVGGSTDTQYF
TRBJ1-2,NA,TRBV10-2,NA,TGCGCCAGCAGTGAGTCTAAAGGGGACATTTTTGGCTACACCTTC,CASSESKGDIFGYTF
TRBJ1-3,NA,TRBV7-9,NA,TGTGCCAGCAGCTCGACGGGGGGGCAGTTGTTTGGAAACACCATATATTTT,CASSSTGGQLFGNTIYF
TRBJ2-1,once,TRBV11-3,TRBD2,TGTGCCAGCAGCTTAGATCGGGGCGGGAGCTCCTACAATGAGCAGTTCTTC,CASSLDRGGSSYNEQFF
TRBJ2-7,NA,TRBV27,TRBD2,TGTGCCAGCAGTCAGACTAGCGGGATGGGGTCCTACGAGCAGTACTTC,CASSQTSGMGSYEQYF
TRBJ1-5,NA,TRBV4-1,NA,TGCGCCAGCAGCCAAGGGGGATGGTCGTCTCAGCCCCAGCATTTT,CASSQGGWSSQPQHF
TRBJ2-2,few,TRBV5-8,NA,TGTGCCAGCAGCGAAACAAGGAACACCGGGGAGCTGTTTTTT,CASSETRNTGELFF
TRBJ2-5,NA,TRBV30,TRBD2,TGTGCCTGGAGCGGGGGCCTAGCGGGAGGAGGAGAGACCCAGTACTTC,CAWSGGLAGGGETQYF
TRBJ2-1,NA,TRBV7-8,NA,TGTGCCAGCAGCCCCAGGTGGGACTACAATGAGCAGTTCTTC,CASSPRWDYNEQFF
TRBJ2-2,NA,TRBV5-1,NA,TGCGCCAGCAGCTTGGCCGCGGGACTCGAGAACACCGGGGAGCTGTTTTTT,CASSLAAGLENTGELFF
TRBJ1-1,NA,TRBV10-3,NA,TGTGCCATCAGTGAGTCGCAGGGTGAAGCTTTCTTT,CAISESQGEAFF
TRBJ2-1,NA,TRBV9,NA,TGTGCCAGCAGCGTATTGGACCGGGGGAATGAGCAGTTCTTC,CASSVLDRGNEQFF
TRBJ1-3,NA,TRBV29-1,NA,TGCAGCGTTCAGGTGGGAGGAAACACCATATATTTT,CSVQVGGNTIYF
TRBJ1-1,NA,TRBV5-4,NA,TGTGCCAGCAGCTCGACCTGGGAGAACACTGAAGCTTTCTTT,CASSSTWENTEAFF
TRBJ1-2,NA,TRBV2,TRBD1,TGTGCCAGCAGGAACTTTGGCAGGGGGGAACGGGGCTACACCTTC,CASRNFGRGERGYTF
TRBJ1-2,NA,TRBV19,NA,TGTGCCAGTAATCAGGGGCTCTATGGCTACACCTTC,CASNQGLYGYTF
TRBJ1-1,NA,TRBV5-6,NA,TGTGCCAGCAGCTTGGCGGGGGGTAACACTGAAGCTTTCTTT,CASSLAGGNTEAFF
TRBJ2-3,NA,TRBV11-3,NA,TGTGCCAGCAGCTCCCCTCCGTCAGAGGCGCAGTATTTT,CASSSPPSEAQYF
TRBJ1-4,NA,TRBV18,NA,TGTGCCAGCTCACTCCGACAGGTTGGGGCAACTAATGAAAAACTGTTTTTT,CASSLRQVGATNEKLFF
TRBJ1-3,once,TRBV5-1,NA,TGCGCCAGCAGCCCTGGGACTTCCCGTACCTTTTCTGGAAACACCATATATTTT,CASSPGTSRTFSGNTIYF
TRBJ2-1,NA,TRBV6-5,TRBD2,TGTGCCAGCAGTTTAGCGGGACCCATCGACAATGAGCAGTTCTTC,CASSLAGPIDNEQFF
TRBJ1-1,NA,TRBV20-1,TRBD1,TGCAGTGCTAGGGGGCGGGACAGAGCTTTCTTT,CSARGRDRAFF